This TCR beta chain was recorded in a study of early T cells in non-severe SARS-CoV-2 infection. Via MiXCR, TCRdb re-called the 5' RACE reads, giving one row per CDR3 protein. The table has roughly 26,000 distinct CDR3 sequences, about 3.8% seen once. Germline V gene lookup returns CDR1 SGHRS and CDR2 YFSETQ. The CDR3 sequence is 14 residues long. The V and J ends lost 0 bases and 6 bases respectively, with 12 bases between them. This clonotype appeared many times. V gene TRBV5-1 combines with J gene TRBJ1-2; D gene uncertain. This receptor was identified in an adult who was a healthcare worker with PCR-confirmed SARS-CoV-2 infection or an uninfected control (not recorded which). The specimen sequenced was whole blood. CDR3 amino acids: CASSLANRADGYTF. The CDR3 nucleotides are TGCGCCAGCAGCTTGGCCAATCGGGCGGATGGCTACACCTTC. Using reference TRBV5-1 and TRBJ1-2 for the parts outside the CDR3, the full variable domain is KAGVTQTPRYLIKTRGQQVTLSCSPISGHRSVSWYQQTPGQGLQFLFEYFSETQRNKGNFPGRFSGRQFSNSRSEMNVSTLELGDSALYLCASSLANRADGYTFGSGTRLTVV.